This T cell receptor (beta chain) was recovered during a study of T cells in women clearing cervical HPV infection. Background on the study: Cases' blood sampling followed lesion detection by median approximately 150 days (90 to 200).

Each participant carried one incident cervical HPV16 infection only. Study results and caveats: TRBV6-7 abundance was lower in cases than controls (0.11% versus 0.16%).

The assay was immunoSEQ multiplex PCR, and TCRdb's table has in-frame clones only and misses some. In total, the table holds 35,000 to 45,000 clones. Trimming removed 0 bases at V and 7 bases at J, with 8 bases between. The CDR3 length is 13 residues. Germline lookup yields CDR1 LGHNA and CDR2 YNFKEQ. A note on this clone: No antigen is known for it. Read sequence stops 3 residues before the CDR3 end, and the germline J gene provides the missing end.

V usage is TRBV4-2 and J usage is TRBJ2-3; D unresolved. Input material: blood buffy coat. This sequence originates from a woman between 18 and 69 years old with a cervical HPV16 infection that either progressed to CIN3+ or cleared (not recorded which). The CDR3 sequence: CASSQDRMNTQYF. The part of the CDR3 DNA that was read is TGTGCCAGCAGCCAAGATAGAATGAATACG.